This is a list of T cell receptor beta chains from one sample in a study of early T cells in non-severe SARS-CoV-2 infection. TCRdb processed the 5' RACE reads anew with MiXCR; each CDR3 protein has one entry. The sample carries about 30,000 distinct CDR3 sequences, roughly 7% recorded once. Sequenced material: whole blood. The source of these receptors is an adult who was a healthcare worker with PCR-confirmed SARS-CoV-2 infection or an uninfected control (not recorded which). The conserved cysteine and the conserved F or W are not part of the CDR3 here. The order of the fields is J gene, V gene, CDR3 protein.

J gene: TRBJ1-6; V gene: TRBV7-9; CDR3 protein: ASSLIQSPLH
J gene: TRBJ2-4; V gene: TRBV7-2; CDR3 protein: ASSLVYTNIQY
J gene: TRBJ2-7; V gene: TRBV5-1; CDR3 protein: ASSLNGGSTYEQY
J gene: TRBJ2-5; V gene: TRBV7-6; CDR3 protein: ASSYLQETQY
J gene: TRBJ2-1; V gene: TRBV10-3; CDR3 protein: ASLGTGDYNEQF
J gene: TRBJ1-1; V gene: TRBV29-1; CDR3 protein: SVGEAGVTF
J gene: TRBJ2-2; V gene: TRBV5-4; CDR3 protein: ASSLKLGATGELF
J gene: TRBJ2-5; V gene: TRBV28; CDR3 protein: ASETQY
J gene: TRBJ2-1; V gene: TRBV12-3/TRBV12-4; CDR3 protein: ASSERGGLNEQF
J gene: TRBJ2-7; V gene: TRBV20-1; CDR3 protein: SASDRVGEQY
J gene: TRBJ1-6; V gene: TRBV5-1; CDR3 protein: ASSLGDRTYNSPLH
J gene: TRBJ2-1; V gene: TRBV7-2; CDR3 protein: ASSLAISGGAGEQF
J gene: TRBJ2-1; V gene: TRBV12-3/TRBV12-4; CDR3 protein: ASTPEGLALEQF
J gene: TRBJ1-2; V gene: TRBV12-3/TRBV12-4; CDR3 protein: ASSRDFYGYT
J gene: TRBJ1-6; V gene: TRBV7-2; CDR3 protein: ASSLEGVAGGYNSPLH
J gene: TRBJ1-2; V gene: TRBV5-1; CDR3 protein: ASSLGPPVQGNWANYGYT
J gene: TRBJ1-2; V gene: TRBV20-1; CDR3 protein: SAGGDYGYT
J gene: TRBJ2-7; V gene: TRBV6-2/TRBV6-3; CDR3 protein: ASRPSGGRKY
J gene: TRBJ2-1; V gene: TRBV5-1; CDR3 protein: ASSRDYNEQF
J gene: TRBJ1-4; V gene: TRBV12-3/TRBV12-4; CDR3 protein: ASSFIATNEKLF
J gene: TRBJ2-1; V gene: TRBV6-2/TRBV6-3; CDR3 protein: ASSYFAGVGNEQF
J gene: TRBJ2-7; V gene: TRBV20-1; CDR3 protein: SASRGEQY
J gene: TRBJ1-1; V gene: TRBV7-9; CDR3 protein: ASSYLDRATEAF
J gene: TRBJ2-6; V gene: TRBV12-3/TRBV12-4; CDR3 protein: ASSLAGSGANVLT
J gene: TRBJ1-6; V gene: TRBV10-2; CDR3 protein: ASRDSLGSYNSPLH
J gene: TRBJ2-3; V gene: TRBV6-1; CDR3 protein: ASSTRTSGGSDTQY
J gene: TRBJ2-1; V gene: TRBV19; CDR3 protein: ASSHTSPSSYNEQF
J gene: TRBJ2-1; V gene: TRBV6-1; CDR3 protein: ASTIGTSSYNEQF
J gene: TRBJ1-1; V gene: TRBV5-1; CDR3 protein: ASSLGRVTEAF
J gene: TRBJ2-7; V gene: TRBV30; CDR3 protein: AWSYYSYEQY
J gene: TRBJ1-6; V gene: TRBV15; CDR3 protein: ATSRDSLGDSPLH
J gene: TRBJ2-6; V gene: TRBV20-1; CDR3 protein: SAEQGKLSGANVLT
J gene: TRBJ2-1; V gene: TRBV28; CDR3 protein: ASMSSGAYNEQF
J gene: TRBJ2-5; V gene: TRBV24-1; CDR3 protein: ATSDHKETQY
J gene: TRBJ2-1; V gene: TRBV28; CDR3 protein: ASSSAGAAYNEQF
J gene: TRBJ1-2; V gene: TRBV28; CDR3 protein: ASSREYGGYT
J gene: TRBJ2-3; V gene: TRBV6-6; CDR3 protein: ASSQDGAPSTDTQY
J gene: TRBJ2-3; V gene: TRBV19; CDR3 protein: ASSIGAALYTDTQY
J gene: TRBJ1-4; V gene: TRBV18; CDR3 protein: ASSPGGMPEGEKLF
J gene: TRBJ1-2; V gene: TRBV12-3/TRBV12-4; CDR3 protein: ASSSSLGDSYGYT